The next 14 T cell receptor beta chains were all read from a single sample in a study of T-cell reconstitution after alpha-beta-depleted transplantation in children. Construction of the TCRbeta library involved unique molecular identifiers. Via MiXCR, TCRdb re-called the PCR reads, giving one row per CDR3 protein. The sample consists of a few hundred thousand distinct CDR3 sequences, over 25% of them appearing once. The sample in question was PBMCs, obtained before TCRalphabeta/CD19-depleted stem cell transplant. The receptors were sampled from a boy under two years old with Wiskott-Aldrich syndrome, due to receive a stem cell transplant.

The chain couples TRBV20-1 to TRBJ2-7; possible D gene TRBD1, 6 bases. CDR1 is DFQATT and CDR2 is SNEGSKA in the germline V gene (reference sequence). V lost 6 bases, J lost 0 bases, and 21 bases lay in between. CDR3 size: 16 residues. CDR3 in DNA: TGCAGTGCGATAGACTTCCTGACAGGTGGCTCCTACGAGCAGTACTTC. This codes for CSAIDFLTGGSYEQYF.

CDR3 nucleotides: TGTGCCAGCAGCTCGCCGGGACTAGCGGGACCTTCCTACAATGAGCAGTTCTTC. Its translation: CASSSPGLAGPSYNEQFF. The genes are TRBV5-6 and TRBJ2-1; TRBD2 aligns across 13 bases. Unmatched junction bases numbered 7, after V lost 3 bases and J lost 1 base. Looked up from germline, CDR1 is SGHDT and CDR2 is YYEEEE. The CDR3 length is 18 residues.

Written as DNA, the CDR3 is TGTGCCAGCAGTTATGGCGGGAGGGACACAGATACGCAGTATTTT. Its protein is CASSYGGRDTDTQYF. The gene calls are TRBV12-3 or TRBV12-4 and TRBJ2-3; 9 bases line up with TRBD2. V lost 4 bases and J lost 2; bases outside the gene matches: 4. The CDR3 loop spans 15 amino acids.

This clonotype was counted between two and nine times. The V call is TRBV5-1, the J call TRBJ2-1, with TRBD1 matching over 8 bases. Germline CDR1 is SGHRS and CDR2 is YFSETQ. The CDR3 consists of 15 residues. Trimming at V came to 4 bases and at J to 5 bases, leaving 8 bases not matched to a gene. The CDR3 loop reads CASSRPGQVNNEQFF. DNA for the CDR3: TGCGCCAGCAGCCGCCCGGGACAGGTGAACAATGAGCAGTTCTTC.

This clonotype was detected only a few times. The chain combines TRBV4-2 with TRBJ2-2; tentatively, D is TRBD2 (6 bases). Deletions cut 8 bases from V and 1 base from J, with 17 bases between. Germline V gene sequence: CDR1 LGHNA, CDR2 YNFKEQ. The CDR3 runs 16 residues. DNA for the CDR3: TGTGCCAGCGGAATAACCGGGACTGGGAACACCGGGGAGCTGTTTTTT. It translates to CASGITGTGNTGELFF.

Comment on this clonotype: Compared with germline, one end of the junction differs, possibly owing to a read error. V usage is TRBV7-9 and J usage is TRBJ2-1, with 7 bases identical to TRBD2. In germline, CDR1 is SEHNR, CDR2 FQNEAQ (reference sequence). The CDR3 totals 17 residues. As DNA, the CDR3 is TGTGCCAGCAGCTTAGGGGAGGGATCGCTTTACTACGATGAGCAGTTCTTC. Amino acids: CASSLGEGSLYYDEQFF.

The CDR3 spells CASSLGGGGLTKNIQYF. The CDR3 DNA reads TGTGCCAGCAGCTTGGGCGGGGGAGGCCTGACCAAAAACATTCAGTACTTC. The chain joins TRBV7-2 to TRBJ2-4; 7 bases are a match to TRBD2. CDR3 size: 17 residues. CDR1 is SGHTA, CDR2 FQGNSA, per germline. V shed 3 bases and J 2 bases; nucleotides not matched to a gene: 10.

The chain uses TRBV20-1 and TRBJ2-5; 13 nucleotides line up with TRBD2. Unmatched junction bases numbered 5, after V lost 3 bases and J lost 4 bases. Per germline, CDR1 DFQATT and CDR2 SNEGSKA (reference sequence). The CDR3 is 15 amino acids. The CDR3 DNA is TGCAGTGCTAGTAAGACTAGCGGGAGGAGAGAGACCCAGTACTTC. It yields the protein CSASKTSGRRETQYF.

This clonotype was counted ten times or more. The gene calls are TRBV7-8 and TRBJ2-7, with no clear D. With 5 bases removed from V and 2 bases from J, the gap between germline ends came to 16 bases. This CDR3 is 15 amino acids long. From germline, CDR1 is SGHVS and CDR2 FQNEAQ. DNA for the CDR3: TGTGCCAGCAGCCCACCATCCGGGCTGGCCTACGAGCAGTACTTC. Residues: CASSPPSGLAYEQYF.

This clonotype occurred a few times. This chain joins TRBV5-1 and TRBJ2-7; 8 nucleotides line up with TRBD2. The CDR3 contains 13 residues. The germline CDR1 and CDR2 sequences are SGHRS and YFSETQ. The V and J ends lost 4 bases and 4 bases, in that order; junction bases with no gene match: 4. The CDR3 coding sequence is TGCGCCAGCAGCGGGGGACTAGTGTACGAGCAGTACTTC. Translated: CASSGGLVYEQYF.

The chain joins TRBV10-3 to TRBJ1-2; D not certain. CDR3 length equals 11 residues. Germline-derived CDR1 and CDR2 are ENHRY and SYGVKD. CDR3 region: CATSGDYGYTF. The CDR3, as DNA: TGTGCGACATCCGGGGACTATGGCTACACCTTC.

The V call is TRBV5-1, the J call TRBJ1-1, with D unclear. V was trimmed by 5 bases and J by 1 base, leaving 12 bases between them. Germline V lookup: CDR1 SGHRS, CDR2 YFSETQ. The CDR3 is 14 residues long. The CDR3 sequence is CASRPLGRNTEAFF. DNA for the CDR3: TGCGCCAGCAGACCGTTGGGAAGGAACACTGAAGCTTTCTTT.

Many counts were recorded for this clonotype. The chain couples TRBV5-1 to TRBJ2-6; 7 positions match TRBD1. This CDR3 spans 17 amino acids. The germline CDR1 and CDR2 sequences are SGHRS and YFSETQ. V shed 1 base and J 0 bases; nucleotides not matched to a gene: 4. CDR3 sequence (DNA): TGCGCCAGCAGCTTGAGACAGGGCGACTCTGGGGCCAACGTCCTGACTTTC. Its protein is CASSLRQGDSGANVLTF.

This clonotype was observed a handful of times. In DNA form, the CDR3 reads TGTGCCAGCAGACCATGGGGACAGAATGAAAAACTGTTTTTT. Translated: CASRPWGQNEKLFF. The rearrangement uses TRBV27 and TRBJ1-4; 7 bases are a match to TRBD1. V lost 6 bases to trimming and J lost 5 bases; unmatched junction nucleotides: 6. The V gene's germline CDR1 is MNHEY and CDR2 SMNVEV (reference sequence). The CDR3 contains 14 residues.